This TCR beta chain originates from a study of blood T cell repertoires in COVID-19. Overall study context: Sites across the United States, Italy and Spain contributed samples from acute and convalescent COVID-19. From T cells, B-cell-depleted T cells, or PBMCs came the material, which was cDNA or gDNA.

In the study's own analysis: Estimation of nucleated cell counts was performed using reference gene primer amplification. TCRdb keeps only in-frame clones here, not all; method: immunoSEQ multiplex PCR. V and J calls and clone size come straight from that table; D and trimming were deduced from the DNA. Of 250,000 or so clones in the sample, 90% are singletons; the top ten hold approximately 4%. This CDR3 has 17 residues. CDR1 and CDR2 from the germline V gene are SGHVS and FQNEAQ. Trimming removed 1 base from V and 0 bases from J; junction bases left unmatched: 2. Ages ranged from about 18 to 89 years, with residence in 20 to 30 US areas.

Sample: PBMCs or T cells enriched from blood (not recorded which). The chain is built from TRBV7-8 and TRBJ2-1, with 11 bases matching TRBD2. This clonotype was obtained from a young woman with acute COVID-19. The DNA for the CDR3 is TGTGCCAGCAGCTTAGAACTAGCGGGGGCCTCCTACAATGAGCAGTTCTTC. Protein product: CASSLELAGASYNEQFF.